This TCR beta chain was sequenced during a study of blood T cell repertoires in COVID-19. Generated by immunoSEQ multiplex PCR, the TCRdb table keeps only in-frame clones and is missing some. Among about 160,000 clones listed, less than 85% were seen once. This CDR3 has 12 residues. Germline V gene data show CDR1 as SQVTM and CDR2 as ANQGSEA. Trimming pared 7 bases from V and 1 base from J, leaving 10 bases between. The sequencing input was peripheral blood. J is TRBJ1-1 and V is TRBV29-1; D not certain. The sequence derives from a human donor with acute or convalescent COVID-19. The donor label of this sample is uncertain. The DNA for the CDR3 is TGCAGCGCTGCCGCGGGGAACACTGAAGCTTTCTTT. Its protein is CSAAAGNTEAFF.